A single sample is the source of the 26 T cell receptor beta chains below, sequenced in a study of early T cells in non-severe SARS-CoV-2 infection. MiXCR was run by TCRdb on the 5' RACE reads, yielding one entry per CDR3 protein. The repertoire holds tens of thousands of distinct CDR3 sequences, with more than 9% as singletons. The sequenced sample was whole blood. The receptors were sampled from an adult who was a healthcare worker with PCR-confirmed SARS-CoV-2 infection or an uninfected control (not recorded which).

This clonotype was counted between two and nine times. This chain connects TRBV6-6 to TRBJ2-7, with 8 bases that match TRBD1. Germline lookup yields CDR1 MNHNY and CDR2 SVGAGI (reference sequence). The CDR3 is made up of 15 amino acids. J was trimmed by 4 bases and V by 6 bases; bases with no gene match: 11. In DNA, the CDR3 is TGTGCCAGCAGCCGACCGGGACAGGCTGTTTACGAGCAGTACTTC. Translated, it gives CASSRPGQAVYEQYF.

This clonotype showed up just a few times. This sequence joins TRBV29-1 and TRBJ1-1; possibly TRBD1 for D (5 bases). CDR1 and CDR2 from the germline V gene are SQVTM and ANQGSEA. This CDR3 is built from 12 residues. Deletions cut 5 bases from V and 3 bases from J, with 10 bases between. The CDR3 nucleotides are TGCAGCGTTTGGGACGGTGACACTGAAGCTTTCTTT. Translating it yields CSVWDGDTEAFF.

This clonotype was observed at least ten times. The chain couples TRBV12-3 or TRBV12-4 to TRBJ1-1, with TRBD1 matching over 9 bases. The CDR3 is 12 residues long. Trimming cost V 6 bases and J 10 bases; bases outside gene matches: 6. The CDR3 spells CASSLHRGPAFF. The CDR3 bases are TGTGCCAGCAGCCTCCACAGGGGGCCAGCTTTCTTT.

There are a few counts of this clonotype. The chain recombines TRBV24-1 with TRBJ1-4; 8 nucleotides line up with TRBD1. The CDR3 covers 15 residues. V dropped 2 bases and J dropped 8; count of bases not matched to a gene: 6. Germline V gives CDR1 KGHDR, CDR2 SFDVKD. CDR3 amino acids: CATSDSGQGGEKLFF. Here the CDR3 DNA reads TGTGCCACCAGTGATTCCGGACAGGGTGGCGAAAAACTGTTTTTT.

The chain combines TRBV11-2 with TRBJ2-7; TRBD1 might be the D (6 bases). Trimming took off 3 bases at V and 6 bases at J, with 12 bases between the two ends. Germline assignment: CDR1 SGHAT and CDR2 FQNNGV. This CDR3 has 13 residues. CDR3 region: CASSFTGFAEQYF. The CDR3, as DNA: TGTGCCAGCAGCTTCACAGGGTTCGCCGAGCAGTACTTC.

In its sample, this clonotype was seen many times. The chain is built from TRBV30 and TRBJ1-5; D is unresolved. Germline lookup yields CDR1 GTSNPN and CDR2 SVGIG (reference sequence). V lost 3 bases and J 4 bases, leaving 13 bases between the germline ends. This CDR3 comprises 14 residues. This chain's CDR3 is CAWRHPYENQPQHF. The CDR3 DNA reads TGTGCCTGGAGACACCCCTACGAGAATCAGCCCCAGCATTTT.

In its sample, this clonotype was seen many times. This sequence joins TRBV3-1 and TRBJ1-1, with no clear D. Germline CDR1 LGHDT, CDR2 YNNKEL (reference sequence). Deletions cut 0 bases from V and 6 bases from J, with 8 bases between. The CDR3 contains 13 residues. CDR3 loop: CASSQDYAAEAFF. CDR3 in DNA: TGTGCCAGCAGCCAAGATTATGCAGCTGAAGCTTTCTTT.

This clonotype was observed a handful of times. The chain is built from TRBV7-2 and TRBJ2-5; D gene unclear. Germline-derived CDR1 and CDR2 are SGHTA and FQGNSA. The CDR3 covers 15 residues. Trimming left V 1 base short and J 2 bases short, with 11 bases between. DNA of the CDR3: TGTGCCAGCAGCTTAGTAGGGCGGAAACAAGAGACCCAGTACTTC. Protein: CASSLVGRKQETQYF.

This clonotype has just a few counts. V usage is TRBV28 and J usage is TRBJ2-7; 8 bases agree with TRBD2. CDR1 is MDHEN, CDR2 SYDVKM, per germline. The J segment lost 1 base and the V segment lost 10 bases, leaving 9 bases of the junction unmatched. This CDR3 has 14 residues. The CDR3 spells CATWGLAGSYEQYF. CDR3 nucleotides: TGTGCCACCTGGGGGCTAGCGGGTTCCTACGAGCAGTACTTC.

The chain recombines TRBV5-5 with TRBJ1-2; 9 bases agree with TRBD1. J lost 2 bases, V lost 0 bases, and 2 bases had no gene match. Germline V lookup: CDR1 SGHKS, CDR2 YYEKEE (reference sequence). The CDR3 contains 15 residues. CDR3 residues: CASSLGTGVNYGYTF. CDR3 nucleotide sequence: TGTGCCAGCAGCTTGGGGACAGGGGTCAACTATGGCTACACCTTC.

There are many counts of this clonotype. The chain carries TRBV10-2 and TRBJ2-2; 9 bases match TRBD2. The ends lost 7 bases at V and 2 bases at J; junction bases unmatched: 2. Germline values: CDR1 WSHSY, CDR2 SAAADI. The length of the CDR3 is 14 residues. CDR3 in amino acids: CASTGLANTGELFF. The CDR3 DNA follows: TGCGCCAGCACGGGACTAGCCAACACCGGGGAGCTGTTTTTT.

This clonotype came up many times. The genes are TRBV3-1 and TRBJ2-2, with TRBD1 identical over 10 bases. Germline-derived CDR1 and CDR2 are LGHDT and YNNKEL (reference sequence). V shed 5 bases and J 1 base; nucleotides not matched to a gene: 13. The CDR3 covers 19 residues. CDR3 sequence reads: CASSTVPGQGLRNTGELFF. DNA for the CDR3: TGTGCCAGCAGCACTGTCCCGGGACAGGGGCTCCGGAACACCGGGGAGCTGTTTTTT.

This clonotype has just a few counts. The chain's CDR3 is CSASTGDNQPQHF. The CDR3 DNA is TGCAGTGCCAGCACAGGGGACAATCAGCCCCAGCATTTT. This sequence joins TRBV20-1 and TRBJ1-5, with 7 nucleotides matching TRBD1. V shed 6 bases, J shed 3 bases, and the junction held 5 bases outside the gene matches. This CDR3 has 13 residues. Germline loops: CDR1 DFQATT, CDR2 SNEGSKA (reference sequence).

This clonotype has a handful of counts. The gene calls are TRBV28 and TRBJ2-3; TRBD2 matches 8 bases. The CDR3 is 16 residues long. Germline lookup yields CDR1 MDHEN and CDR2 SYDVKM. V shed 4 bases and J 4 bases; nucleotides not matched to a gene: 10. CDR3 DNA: TGTGCCAGCAGTTCGCCCCCGACTAGCGAGGCAGATACGCAGTATTTT. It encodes CASSSPPTSEADTQYF.

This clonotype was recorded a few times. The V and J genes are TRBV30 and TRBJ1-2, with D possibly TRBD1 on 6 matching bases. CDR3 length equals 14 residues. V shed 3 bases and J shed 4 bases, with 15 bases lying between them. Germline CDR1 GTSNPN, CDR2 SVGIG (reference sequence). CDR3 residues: CAWRPKGDPYGYTF. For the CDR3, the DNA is TGTGCCTGGAGACCGAAGGGGGATCCCTATGGCTACACCTTC.

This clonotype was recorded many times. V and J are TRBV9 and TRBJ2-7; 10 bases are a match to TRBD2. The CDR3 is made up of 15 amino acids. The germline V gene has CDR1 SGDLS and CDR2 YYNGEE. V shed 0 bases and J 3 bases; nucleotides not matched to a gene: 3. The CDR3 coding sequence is TGTGCCAGCAGCGTAGGAGCGGGAGGGCGCTACGAGCAGTACTTC. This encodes CASSVGAGGRYEQYF.

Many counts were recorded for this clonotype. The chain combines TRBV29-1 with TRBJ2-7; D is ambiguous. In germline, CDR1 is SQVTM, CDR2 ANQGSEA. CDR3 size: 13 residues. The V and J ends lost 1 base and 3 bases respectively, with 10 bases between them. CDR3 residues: CSVEADRGYEQYF. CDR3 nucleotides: TGCAGCGTTGAAGCAGACCGTGGCTACGAGCAGTACTTC.

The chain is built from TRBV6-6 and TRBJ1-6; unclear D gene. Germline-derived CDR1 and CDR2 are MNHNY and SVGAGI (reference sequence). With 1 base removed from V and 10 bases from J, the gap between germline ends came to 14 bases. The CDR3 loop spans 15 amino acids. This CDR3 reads CASSYLGVGRSPLHF. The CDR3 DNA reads TGTGCCAGCAGTTACTTGGGTGTTGGGCGATCACCCCTCCACTTT.

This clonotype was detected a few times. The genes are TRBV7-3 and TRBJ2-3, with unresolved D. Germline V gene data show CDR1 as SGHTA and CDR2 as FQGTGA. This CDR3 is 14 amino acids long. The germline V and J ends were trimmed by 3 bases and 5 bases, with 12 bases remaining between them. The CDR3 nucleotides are TGTGCCAGCAGCTTCGGGCTAGACATAGATACGCAGTATTTT. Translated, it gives CASSFGLDIDTQYF.

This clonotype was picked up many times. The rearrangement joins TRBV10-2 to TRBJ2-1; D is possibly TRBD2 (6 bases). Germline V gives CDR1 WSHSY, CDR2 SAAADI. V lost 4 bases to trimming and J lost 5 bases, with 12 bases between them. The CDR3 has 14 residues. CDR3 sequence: CASSVRDLNNEQFF. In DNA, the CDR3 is TGCGCCAGCAGTGTGAGGGACTTGAACAATGAGCAGTTCTTC.

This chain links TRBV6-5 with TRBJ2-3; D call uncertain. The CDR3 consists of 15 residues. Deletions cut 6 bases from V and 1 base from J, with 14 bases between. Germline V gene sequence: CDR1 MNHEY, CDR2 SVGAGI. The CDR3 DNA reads TGTGCCAGCAGCAACGTGCGGCCAGGCACAGATACGCAGTATTTT. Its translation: CASSNVRPGTDTQYF.

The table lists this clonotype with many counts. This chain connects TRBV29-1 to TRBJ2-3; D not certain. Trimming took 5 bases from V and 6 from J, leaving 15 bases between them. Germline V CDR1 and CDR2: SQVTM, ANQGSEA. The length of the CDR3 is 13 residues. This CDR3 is CSVQRNPLDTQYF. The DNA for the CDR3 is TGCAGCGTTCAAAGGAATCCCTTGGATACGCAGTATTTT.

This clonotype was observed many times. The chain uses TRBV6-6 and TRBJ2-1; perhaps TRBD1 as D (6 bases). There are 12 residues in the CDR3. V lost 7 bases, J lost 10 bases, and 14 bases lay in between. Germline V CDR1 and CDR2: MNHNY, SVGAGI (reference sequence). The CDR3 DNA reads TGTGCCAGCACCCCATGGGGACAAGAGCAGTTCTTC. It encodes CASTPWGQEQFF.

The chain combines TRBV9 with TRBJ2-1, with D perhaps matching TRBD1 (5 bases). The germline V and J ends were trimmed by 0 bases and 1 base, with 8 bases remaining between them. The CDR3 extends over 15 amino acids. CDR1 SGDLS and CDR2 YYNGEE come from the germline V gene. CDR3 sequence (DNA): TGTGCCAGCAGCGTAGAAGGGGTATCCTACAATGAGCAGTTCTTC. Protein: CASSVEGVSYNEQFF.

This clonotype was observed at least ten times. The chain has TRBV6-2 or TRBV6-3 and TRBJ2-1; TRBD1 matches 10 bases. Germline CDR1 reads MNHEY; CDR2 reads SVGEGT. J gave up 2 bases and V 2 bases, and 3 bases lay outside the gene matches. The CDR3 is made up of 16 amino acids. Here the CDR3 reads CASSYRDRGPYNEQFF. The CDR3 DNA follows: TGTGCCAGCAGTTACCGTGACAGGGGGCCCTACAATGAGCAGTTCTTC.

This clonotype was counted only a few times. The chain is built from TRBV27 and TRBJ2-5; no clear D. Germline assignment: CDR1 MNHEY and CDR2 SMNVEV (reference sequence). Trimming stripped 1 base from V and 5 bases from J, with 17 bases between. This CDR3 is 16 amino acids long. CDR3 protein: CASSLFGGAFLETQYF. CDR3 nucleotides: TGTGCCAGCAGTTTATTTGGCGGCGCTTTTCTGGAGACCCAGTACTTC.